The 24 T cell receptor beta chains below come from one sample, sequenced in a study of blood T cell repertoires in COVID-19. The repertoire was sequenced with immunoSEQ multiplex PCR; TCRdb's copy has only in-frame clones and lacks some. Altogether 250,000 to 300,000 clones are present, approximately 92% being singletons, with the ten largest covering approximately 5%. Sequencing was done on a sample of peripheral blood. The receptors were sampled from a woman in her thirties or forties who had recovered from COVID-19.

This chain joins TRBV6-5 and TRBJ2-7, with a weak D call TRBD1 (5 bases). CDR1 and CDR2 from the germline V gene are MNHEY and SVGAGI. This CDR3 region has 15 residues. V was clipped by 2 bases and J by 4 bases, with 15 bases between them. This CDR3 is CASSYTSGNGYEQYF. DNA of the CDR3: TGTGCCAGCAGTTACACGTCAGGGAACGGTTACGAGCAGTACTTC.

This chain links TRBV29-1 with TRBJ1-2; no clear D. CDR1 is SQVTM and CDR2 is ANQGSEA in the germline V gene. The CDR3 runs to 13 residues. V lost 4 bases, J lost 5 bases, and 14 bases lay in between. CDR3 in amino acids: CSVAPSGQYGYTF. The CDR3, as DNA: TGCAGCGTTGCTCCCAGCGGGCAATATGGCTACACCTTC.

CDR3 loop: CASSHGTGGQPQHF. CDR3 nucleotide sequence: TGTGCCAGCAGCCACGGGACAGGGGGTCAGCCCCAGCATTTT. This chain joins TRBV5-5 and TRBJ1-5; 11 bases are a match to TRBD1. The CDR3 runs 14 residues. The ends lost 4 bases at V and 6 bases at J; junction bases unmatched: 3. CDR1 SGHKS and CDR2 YYEKEE come from the germline V gene (reference sequence).

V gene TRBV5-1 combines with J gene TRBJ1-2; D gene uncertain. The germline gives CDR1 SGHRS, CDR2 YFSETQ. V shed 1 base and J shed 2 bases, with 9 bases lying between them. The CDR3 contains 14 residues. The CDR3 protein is CASSLTDTNYGYTF. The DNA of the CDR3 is TGCGCCAGCAGCTTGACCGATACAAACTATGGCTACACCTTC.

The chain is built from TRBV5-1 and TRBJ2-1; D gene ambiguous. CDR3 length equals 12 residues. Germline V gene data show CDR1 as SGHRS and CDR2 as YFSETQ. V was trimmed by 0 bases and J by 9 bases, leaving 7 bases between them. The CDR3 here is CASSLVETEQFF. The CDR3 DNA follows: TGCGCCAGCAGCTTGGTGGAGACTGAGCAGTTCTTC.

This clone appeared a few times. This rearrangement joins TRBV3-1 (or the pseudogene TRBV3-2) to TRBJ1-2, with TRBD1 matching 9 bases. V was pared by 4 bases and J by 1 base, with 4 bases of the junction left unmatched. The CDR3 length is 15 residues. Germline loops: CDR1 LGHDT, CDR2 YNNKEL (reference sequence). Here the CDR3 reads CASSLGTGFNYGYTF. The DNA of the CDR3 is TGTGCCAGCAGCCTTGGGACAGGGTTTAACTATGGCTACACCTTC.

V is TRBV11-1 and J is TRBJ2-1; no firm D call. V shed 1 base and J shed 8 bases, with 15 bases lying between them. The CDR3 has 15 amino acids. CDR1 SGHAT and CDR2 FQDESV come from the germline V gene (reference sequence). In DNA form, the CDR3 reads TGTGCCAGCAGCTTAGTTTCCGGGTTATTCCATGAGCAGTTCTTC. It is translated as CASSLVSGLFHEQFF.

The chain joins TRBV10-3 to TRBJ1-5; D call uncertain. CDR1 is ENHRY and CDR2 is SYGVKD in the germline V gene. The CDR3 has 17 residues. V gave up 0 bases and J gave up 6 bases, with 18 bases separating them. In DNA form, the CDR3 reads TGTGCCATCAGTGAGTCTTATCGGGAGTCCCTCATTCAGCCCCAGCATTTT. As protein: CAISESYRESLIQPQHF.

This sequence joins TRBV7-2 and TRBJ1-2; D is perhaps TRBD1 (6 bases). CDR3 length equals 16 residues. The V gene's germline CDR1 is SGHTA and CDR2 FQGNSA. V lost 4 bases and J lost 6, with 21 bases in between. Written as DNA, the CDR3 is TGTGCCAGCAGCTCTGGTGGGGGGGCTCGTAGGGATGGCTACACCTTC. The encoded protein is CASSSGGGARRDGYTF.

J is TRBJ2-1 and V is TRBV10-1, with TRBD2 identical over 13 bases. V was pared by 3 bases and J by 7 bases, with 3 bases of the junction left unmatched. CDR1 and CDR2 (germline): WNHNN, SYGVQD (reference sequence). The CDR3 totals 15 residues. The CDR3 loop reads CASSEWTSGRNEQFF. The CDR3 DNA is TGCGCCAGCAGTGAATGGACTAGCGGGAGAAATGAGCAGTTCTTC.

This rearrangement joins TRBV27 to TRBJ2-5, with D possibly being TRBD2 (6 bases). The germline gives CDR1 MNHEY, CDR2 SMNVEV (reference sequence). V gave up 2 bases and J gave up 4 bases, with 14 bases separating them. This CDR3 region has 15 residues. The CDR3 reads CASSLGWGDGETQYF. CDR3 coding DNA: TGTGCCAGCAGTTTAGGTTGGGGGGACGGAGAGACCCAGTACTTC.

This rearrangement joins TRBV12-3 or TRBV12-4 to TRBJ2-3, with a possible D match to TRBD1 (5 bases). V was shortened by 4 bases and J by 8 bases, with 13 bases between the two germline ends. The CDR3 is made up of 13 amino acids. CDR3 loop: CASSSTGTGTQYF. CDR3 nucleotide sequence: TGTGCCAGCAGTTCCACAGGAACGGGTACGCAGTATTTT.

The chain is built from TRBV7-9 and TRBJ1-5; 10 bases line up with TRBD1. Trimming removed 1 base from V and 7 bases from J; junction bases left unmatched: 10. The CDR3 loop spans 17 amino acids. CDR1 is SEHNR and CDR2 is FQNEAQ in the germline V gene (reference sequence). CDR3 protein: CASSLGAGGQGYQPQHF. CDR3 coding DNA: TGTGCCAGCAGCTTAGGGGCCGGGGGACAGGGGTACCAGCCCCAGCATTTT.

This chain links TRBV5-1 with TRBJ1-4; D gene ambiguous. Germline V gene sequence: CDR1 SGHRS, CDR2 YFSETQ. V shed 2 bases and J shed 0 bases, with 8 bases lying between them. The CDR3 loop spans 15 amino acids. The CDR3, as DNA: TGCGCCAGCAGCTTAAGCCTAACAACTAATGAAAAACTGTTTTTT. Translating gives CASSLSLTTNEKLFF.

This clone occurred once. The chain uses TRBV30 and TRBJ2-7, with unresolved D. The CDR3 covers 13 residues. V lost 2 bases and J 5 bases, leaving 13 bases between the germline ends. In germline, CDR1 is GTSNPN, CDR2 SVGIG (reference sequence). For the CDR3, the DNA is TGTGCCTGGAGTACCCCCCCGGTAGACGAGCAGTACTTC. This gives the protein CAWSTPPVDEQYF.

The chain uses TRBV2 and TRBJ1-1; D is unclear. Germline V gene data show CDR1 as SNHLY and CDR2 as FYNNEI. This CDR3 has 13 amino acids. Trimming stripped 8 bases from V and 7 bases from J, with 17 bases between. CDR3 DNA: TGTGCCAGCCTAAATCGTATGTTTGGTGAAGCTTTCTTT. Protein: CASLNRMFGEAFF.

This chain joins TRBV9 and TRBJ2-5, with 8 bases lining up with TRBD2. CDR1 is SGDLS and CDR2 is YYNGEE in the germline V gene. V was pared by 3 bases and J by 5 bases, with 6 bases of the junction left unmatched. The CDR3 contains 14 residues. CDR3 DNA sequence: TGTGCCAGCAGCGCGAGCGGGAGAAGGGAGACCCAGTACTTC. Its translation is CASSASGRRETQYF.

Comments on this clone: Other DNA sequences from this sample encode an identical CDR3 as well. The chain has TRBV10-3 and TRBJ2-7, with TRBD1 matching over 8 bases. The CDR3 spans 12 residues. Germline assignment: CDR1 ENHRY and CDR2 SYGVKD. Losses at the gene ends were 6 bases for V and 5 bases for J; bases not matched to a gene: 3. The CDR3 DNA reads TGTGCCATCAGATCGACAGGGGACGAGCAGTACGTC. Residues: CAIRSTGDEQYV.

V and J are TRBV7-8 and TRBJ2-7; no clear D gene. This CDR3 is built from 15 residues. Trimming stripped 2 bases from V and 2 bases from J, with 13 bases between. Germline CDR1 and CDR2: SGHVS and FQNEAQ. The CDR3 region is CASSLLRVATYEQYV. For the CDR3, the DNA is TGTGCCAGCAGCTTATTACGGGTAGCAACCTACGAGCAGTACGTC.

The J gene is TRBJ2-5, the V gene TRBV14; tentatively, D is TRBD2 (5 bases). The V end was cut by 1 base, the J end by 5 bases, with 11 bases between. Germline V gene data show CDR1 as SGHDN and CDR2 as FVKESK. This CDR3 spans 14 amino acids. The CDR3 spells CASSQVDGVETQYF. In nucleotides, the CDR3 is TGTGCCAGCAGCCAAGTCGACGGGGTTGAGACCCAGTACTTC.

The CDR3 loop reads CASSARGQGADTQYF. CDR3 nucleotides: TGTGCCAGTAGTGCCCGAGGGCAGGGGGCAGATACGCAGTATTTT. V and J are TRBV19 and TRBJ2-3, with 7 bases fitting TRBD1. The CDR3 has 15 amino acids. J lost 4 bases, V lost 5 bases, and 9 bases had no gene match. Germline assignment: CDR1 LNHDA and CDR2 SQIVND (reference sequence).

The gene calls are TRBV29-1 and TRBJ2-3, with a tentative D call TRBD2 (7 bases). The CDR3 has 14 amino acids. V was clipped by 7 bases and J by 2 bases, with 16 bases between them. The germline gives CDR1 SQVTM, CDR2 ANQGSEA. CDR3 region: CSDRRAGATDTQYF. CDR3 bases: TGCAGCGACCGCCGGGCGGGGGCCACAGATACGCAGTATTTT.

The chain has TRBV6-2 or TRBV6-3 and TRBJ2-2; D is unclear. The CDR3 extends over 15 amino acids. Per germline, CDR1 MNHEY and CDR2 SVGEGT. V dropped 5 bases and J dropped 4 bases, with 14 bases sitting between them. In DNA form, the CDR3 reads TGTGCCAGCAGTCCCCCCGGGTCGGGCACCGGGGAGCTGTTTTTT. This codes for CASSPPGSGTGELFF.

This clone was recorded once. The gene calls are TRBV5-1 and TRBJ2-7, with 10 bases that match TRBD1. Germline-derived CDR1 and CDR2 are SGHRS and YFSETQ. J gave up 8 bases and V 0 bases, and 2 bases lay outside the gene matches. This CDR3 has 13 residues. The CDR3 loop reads CASSLGDRGQQYV. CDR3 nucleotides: TGCGCCAGCAGCTTGGGGGACAGGGGACAGCAGTACGTC.